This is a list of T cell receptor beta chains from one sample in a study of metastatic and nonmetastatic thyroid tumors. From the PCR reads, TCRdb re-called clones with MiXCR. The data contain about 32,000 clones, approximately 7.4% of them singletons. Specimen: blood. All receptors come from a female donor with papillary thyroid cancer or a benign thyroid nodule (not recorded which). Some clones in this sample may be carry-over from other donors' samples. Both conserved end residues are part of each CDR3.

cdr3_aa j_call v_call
CASKWTGARGNYGYTF TRBJ1-2 TRBV12-3/TRBV12-4
CASSQGGVGEQYF TRBJ2-7 TRBV3-1
CASSVTSSTDTQYF TRBJ2-3 TRBV12-3/TRBV12-4
CASTPSGLAAETQYF TRBJ2-5 TRBV9
CSARDPLAGIETQYF TRBJ2-5 TRBV20-1
CASSKTQGRETQYF TRBJ2-5 TRBV12-3/TRBV12-4
CASSQMYRAPNYGYTF TRBJ1-2 TRBV4-1
CASSQGSGSSYEQYF TRBJ2-7 TRBV4-3
CASSKTTSGRSYNEQFF TRBJ2-1 TRBV4-2
CASILRLWSSYERYF TRBJ2-7 TRBV6-1
CARQGKHYGYTF TRBJ1-2 TRBV2
CASSERALFTDTQYF TRBJ2-3 TRBV2
CAISELTGGHLTDTQYF TRBJ2-3 TRBV10-3
CASMGIGLNTEAFF TRBJ1-1 TRBV5-1
CASSLRQVFPYEQYF TRBJ2-7 TRBV6-1
CASSPLGGGDGYTF TRBJ1-2 TRBV5-1
CASSHSTGNGELFF TRBJ2-2 TRBV4-3
CASSLDPGGNTIYF TRBJ1-3 TRBV5-1
CASTPGANNDQFF TRBJ2-1 TRBV6-1
CASSLGGGAYEQYF TRBJ2-7 TRBV28
CASSLGGTANTGELFF TRBJ2-2 TRBV5-1
CASSYWGEGTEAFF TRBJ1-1 TRBV6-5
CASKGGWGSPLHF TRBJ1-6 TRBV19
CSARVGSETQYF TRBJ2-5 TRBV20-1
CASSYGQANSGNTIYF TRBJ1-3 TRBV11-2
CAWSVVRTGRRSNRELFF TRBJ2-2 TRBV30
CSFRGGGEHYEQYF TRBJ2-7 TRBV20-1
CASSQSQDTYEQYF TRBJ2-7 TRBV18
CSARGVGGRKYEQYF TRBJ2-7 TRBV20-1
CASSARQSNYGYTF TRBJ1-2 TRBV12-3/TRBV12-4
CSARGQPNEKLFF TRBJ1-4 TRBV20-1
CASRSLGGGSLDF TRBJ2-7 TRBV28
CAISGIERGGLETQYF TRBJ2-5 TRBV10-3
CASSFSGNTEAFF TRBJ1-1 TRBV6-1
CASSEEGRSSGWPEAFF TRBJ1-1 TRBV6-1
CASRNSKNTEAFF TRBJ1-1 TRBV10-1
CASSRDFSGNTIYF TRBJ1-3 TRBV6-1
CASSPPFPSGESYNEQFF TRBJ2-1 TRBV28
CARSEGCCYTF TRBJ1-2 TRBV2
CASSLGGATEAFF TRBJ1-1 TRBV7-2
CSARLPGVVGRGYTF TRBJ1-2 TRBV20-1
CASSQGPGTPSSGNTIYF TRBJ1-3 TRBV3-1
CASSLGSGTGELFF TRBJ2-2 TRBV11-1
CASSESRYNEKLFF TRBJ1-4 TRBV2
CASSSGQRSGANVLTF TRBJ2-6 TRBV11-2
CATRPRDRDTGELFF TRBJ2-2 TRBV24-1
CSVGRFAAGVLYEQYF TRBJ2-7 TRBV29-1
CASSSITVQETQYF TRBJ2-5 TRBV5-1
CASSNLNSPLHF TRBJ1-6 TRBV7-8
CASRRTGTNNEQFF TRBJ2-1 TRBV3-1
CASSTERGTEAFF TRBJ1-1 TRBV9
CASSPSGVNTGELFF TRBJ2-2 TRBV4-1
CASSQRTGALQETQYF TRBJ2-5 TRBV12-3/TRBV12-4
CSVEKGSEFFSFNEQFF TRBJ2-1 TRBV29-1
CASRFRRGSNTEAFF TRBJ1-1 TRBV2